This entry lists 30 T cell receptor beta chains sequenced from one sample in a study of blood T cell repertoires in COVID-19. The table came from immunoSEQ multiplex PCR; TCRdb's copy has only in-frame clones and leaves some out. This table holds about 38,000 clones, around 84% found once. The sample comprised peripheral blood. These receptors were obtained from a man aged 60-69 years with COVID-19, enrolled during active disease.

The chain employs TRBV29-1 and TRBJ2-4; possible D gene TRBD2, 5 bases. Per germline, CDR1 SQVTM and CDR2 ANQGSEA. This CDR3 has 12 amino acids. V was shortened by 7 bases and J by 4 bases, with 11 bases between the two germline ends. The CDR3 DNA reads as TGCAGCGGTGGACTGGCGAAAAACATTCAGTACTTC. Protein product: CSGGLAKNIQYF.

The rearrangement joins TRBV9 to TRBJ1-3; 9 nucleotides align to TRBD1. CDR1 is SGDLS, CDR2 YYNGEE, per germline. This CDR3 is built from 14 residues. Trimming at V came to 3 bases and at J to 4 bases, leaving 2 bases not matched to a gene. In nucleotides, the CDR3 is TGTGCCAGCAGCGACGGGACAGGGGGAAACACCATATATTTT. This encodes CASSDGTGGNTIYF.

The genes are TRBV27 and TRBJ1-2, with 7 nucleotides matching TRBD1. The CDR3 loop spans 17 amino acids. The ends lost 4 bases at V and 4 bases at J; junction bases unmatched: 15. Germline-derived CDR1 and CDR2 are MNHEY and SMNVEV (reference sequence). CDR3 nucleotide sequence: TGTGCCAGCAGTTATGGGGGACAGCCATTTCCCTCCTATGGCTACACCTTC. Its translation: CASSYGGQPFPSYGYTF.

CDR3 in amino acids: CASSIDFSNEKLFF. The DNA for the CDR3 is TGTGCCAGTAGTATTGACTTTTCTAATGAAAAACTGTTTTTT. V gene TRBV19 combines with J gene TRBJ1-4, with unresolved D. The V end lost 3 bases, the J end lost 3 bases, and 8 bases lay between the germline ends. Per the germline V gene, CDR1 is LNHDA and CDR2 is SQIVND (reference sequence). This CDR3 has 14 amino acids.

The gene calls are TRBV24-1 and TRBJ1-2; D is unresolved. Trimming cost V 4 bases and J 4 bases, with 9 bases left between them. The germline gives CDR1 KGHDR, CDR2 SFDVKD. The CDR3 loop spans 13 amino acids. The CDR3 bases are TGTGCCACCAGTGAGTCCGGGAGCTATGGCTACACCTTC. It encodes CATSESGSYGYTF.

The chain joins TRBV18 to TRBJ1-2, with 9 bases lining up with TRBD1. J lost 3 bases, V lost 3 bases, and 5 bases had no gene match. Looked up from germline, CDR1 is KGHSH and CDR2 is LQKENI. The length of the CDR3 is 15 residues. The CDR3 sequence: CASSPATGGDYGYTF. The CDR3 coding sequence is TGTGCCAGCTCACCCGCGACAGGGGGTGACTATGGCTACACCTTC.

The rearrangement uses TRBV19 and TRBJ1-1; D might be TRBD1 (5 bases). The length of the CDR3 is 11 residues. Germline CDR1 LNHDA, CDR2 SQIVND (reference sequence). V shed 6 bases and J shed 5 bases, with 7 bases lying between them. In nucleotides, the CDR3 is TGTGCCAGTAGAGGGGTGACTGAAGCTTTCTTT. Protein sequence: CASRGVTEAFF. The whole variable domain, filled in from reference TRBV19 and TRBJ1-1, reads DGGITQSPKYLFRKEGQNVTLSCEQNLNHDAMYWYRQDPGQGLRLIYYSQIVNDFQKGDIAEGYSVSREKKESFPLTVTSAQKNPTAFYLCASRGVTEAFFGQGTRLTVV.

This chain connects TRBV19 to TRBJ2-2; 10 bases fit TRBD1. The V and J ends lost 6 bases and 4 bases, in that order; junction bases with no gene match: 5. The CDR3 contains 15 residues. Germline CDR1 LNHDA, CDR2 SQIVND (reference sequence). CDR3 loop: CASRTGTGVTGELFF. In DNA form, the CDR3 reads TGTGCCAGTAGAACAGGGACAGGGGTCACCGGGGAGCTGTTTTTT.

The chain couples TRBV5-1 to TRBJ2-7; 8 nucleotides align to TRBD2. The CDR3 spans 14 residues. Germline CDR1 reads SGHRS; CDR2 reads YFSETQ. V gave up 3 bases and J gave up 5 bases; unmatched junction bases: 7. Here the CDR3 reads CASSSPPGGNEQYF. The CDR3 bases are TGCGCCAGCAGCTCGCCTCCGGGAGGGAACGAGCAGTACTTC.

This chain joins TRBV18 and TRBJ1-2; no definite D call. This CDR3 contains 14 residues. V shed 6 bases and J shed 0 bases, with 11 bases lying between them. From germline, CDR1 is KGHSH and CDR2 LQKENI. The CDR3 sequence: CASSPGSSNYGYTF. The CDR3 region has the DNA TGTGCCAGCTCTCCGGGATCTTCTAACTATGGCTACACCTTC.

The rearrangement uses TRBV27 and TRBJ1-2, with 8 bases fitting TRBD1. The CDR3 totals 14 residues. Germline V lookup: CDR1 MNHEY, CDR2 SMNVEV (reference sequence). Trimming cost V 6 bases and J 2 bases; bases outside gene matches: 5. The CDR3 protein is CASRRQGPNYGYTF. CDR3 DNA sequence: TGTGCCAGCAGACGACAGGGGCCAAACTATGGCTACACCTTC.

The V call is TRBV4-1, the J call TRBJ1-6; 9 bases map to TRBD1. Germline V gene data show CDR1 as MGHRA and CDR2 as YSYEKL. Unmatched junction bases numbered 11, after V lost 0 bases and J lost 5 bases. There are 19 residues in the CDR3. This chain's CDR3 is CASSQEEGTGWGNNSPLHF. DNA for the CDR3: TGCGCCAGCAGCCAAGAAGAGGGGACAGGGTGGGGGAATAATTCACCCCTCCACTTT.

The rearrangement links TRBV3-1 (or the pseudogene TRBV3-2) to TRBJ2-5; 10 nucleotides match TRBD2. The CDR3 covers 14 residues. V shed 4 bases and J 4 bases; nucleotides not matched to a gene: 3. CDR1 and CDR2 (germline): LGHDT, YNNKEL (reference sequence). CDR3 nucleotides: TGTGCCAGCAGCCTTCGGACTAGCGGAGAGACCCAGTACTTC. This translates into CASSLRTSGETQYF.

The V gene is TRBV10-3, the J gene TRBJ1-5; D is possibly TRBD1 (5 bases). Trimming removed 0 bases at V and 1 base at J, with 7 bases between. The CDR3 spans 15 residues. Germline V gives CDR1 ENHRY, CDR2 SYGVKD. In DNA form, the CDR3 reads TGTGCCATCAGTGAGTCGTCAGGGAGCAATCAGCCCCAGCATTTT. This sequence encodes CAISESSGSNQPQHF.

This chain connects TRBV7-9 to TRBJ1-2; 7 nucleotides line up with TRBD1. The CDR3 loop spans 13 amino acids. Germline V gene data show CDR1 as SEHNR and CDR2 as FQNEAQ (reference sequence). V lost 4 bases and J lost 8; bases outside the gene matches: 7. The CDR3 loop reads CASSYRDRAGYTF. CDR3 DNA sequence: TGTGCCAGCAGCTACCGGGACAGAGCCGGCTACACCTTC.

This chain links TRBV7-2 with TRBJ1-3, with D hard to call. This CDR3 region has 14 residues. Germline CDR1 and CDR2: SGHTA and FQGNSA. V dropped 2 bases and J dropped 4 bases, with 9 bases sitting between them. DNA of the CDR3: TGTGCCAGCAGCTTAAACAGTAGAGGAAACACCATATATTTT. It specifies CASSLNSRGNTIYF.

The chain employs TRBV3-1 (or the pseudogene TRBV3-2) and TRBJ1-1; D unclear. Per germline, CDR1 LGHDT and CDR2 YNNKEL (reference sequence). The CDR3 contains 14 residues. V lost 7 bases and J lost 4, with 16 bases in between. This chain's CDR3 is CASTPPGVGTEAFF. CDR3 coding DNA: TGTGCCAGCACTCCTCCGGGTGTGGGCACTGAAGCTTTCTTT.

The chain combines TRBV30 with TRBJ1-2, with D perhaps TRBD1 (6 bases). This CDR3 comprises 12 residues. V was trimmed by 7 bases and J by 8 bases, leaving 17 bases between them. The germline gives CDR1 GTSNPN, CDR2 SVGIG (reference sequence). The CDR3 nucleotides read TGTGCCTCCACCGGGACACGTGCGGGCTACACCTTC. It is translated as CASTGTRAGYTF. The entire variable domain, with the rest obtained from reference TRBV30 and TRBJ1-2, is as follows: SQTIHQWPATLVQPVGSPLSLECTVEGTSNPNLYWYRQAAGRGLQLLFYSVGIGQISSEVPQNLSASRPQDRQFILSSKKLLLSDSGFYLCASTGTRAGYTFGSGTRLTVV.

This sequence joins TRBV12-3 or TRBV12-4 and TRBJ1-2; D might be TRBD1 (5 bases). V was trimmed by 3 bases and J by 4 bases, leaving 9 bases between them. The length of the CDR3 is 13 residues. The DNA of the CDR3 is TGTGCCAGCAGTTTCACGGACACCTATGGCTACACCTTC. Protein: CASSFTDTYGYTF.

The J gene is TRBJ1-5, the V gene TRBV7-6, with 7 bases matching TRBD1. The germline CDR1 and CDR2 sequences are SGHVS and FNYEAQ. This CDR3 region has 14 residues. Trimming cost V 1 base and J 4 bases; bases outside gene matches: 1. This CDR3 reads CASSLETGNQPQHF. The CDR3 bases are TGTGCCAGCAGCTTAGAGACAGGGAATCAGCCCCAGCATTTT.

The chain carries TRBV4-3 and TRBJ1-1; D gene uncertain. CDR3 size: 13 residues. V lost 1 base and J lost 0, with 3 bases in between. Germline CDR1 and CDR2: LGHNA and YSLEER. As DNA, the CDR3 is TGCGCCAGCAGCCAAGTAATGAACACTGAAGCTTTCTTT. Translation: CASSQVMNTEAFF.

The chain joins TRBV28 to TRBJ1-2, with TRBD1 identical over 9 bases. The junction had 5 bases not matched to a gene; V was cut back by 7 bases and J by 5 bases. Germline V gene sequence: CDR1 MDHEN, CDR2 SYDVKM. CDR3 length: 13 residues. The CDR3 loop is CASTSDRGYGYTF. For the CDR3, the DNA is TGTGCCAGCACCTCGGACAGGGGATATGGCTACACCTTC.

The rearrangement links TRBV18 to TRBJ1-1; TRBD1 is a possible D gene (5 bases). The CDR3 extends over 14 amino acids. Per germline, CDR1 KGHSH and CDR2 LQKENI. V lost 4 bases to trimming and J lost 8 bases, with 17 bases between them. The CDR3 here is CASSLSSGGEEAFF. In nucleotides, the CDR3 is TGTGCCAGCTCACTTTCCTCGGGGGGGGAAGAAGCTTTCTTT.

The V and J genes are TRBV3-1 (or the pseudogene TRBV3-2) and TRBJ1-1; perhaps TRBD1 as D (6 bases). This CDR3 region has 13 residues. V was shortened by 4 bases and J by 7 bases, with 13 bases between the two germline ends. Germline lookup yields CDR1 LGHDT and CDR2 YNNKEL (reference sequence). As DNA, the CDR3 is TGTGCCAGCAGCCTCCCAGGGGCTGATGAAGCTTTCTTT. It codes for CASSLPGADEAFF.

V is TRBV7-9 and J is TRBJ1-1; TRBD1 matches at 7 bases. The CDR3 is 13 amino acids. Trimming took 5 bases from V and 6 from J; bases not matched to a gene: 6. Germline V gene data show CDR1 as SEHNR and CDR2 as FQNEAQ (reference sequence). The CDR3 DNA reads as TGTGCCAGCAGCGCCCGGACAGGACCTGAAGCTTTCTTT. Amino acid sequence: CASSARTGPEAFF. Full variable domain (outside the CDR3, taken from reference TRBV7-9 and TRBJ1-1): DTGVSQNPRHKITKRGQNVTFRCDPISEHNRLYWYRQTLGQGPEFLTYFQNEAQLEKSRLLSDRFSAERPKGSFSTLEIQRTEQGDSAMYLCASSARTGPEAFFGQGTRLTVV.

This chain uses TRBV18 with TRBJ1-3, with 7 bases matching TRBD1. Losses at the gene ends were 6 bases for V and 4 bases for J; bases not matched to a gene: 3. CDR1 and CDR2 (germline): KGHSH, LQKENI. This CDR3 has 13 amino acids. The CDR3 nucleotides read TGTGCCAGCTCGGGGACAGAGGGAAACACCATATATTTT. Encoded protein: CASSGTEGNTIYF.

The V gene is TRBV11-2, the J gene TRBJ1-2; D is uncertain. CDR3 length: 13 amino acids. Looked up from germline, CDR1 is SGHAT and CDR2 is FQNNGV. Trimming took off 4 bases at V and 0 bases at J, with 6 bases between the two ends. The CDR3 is CASSSGPNYGYTF. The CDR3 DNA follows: TGTGCCAGCAGCTCAGGCCCTAACTATGGCTACACCTTC.

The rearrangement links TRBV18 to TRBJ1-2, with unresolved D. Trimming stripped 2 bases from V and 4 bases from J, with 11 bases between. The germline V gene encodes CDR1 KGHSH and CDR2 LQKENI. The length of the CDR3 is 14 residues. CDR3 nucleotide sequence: TGTGCCAGCTCACCAGACGGCCGGGGCTATGGCTACACCTTC. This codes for CASSPDGRGYGYTF.

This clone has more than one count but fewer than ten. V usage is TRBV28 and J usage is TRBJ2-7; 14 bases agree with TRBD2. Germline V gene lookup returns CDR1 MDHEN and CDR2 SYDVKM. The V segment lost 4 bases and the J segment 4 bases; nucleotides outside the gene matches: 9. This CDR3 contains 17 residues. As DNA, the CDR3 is TGTGCCAGCAGTTGGGGAGGACTAGCGGGAGGCAGGTACGAGCAGTACTTC. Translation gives CASSWGGLAGGRYEQYF.

CDR3 sequence: CASSWTDTLSYEQYF. The CDR3, as DNA: TGTGCCAGCAGTTGGACAGATACACTCTCCTACGAGCAGTACTTC. The rearrangement uses TRBV11-2 and TRBJ2-7, with D perhaps TRBD1 (6 bases). CDR3 length: 15 amino acids. Trimming removed 6 bases at V and 0 bases at J, with 15 bases between. Germline CDR1 is SGHAT and CDR2 is FQNNGV.